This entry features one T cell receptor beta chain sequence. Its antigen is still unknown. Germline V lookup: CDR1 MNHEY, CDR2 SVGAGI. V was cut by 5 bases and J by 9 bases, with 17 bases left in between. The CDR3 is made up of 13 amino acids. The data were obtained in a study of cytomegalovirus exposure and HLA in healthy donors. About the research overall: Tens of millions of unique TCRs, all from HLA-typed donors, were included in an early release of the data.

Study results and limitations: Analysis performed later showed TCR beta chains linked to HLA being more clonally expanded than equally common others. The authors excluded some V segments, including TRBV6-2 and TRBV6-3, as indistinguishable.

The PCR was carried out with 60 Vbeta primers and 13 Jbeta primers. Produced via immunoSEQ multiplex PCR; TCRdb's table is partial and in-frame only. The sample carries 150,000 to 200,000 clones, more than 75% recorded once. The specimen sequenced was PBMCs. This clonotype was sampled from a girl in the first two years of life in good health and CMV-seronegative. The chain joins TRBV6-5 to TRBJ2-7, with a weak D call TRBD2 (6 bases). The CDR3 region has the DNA TGTGCCAGCAGTCCAACGGGGCCCGGGGGGCAGTACTTC. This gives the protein CASSPTGPGGQYF.